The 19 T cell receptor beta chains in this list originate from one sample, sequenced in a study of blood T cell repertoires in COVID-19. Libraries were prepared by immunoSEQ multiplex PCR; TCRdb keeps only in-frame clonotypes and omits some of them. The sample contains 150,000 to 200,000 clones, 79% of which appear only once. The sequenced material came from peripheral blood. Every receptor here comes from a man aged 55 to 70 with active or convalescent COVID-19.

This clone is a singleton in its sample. DNA of the CDR3: TGTGCCAGCAGTTACCCTTCAGGGGGCTTAAGCAATCAGCCCCAGCATTTT. Protein sequence: CASSYPSGGLSNQPQHF. The chain uses TRBV28 and TRBJ1-5, with TRBD1 identical over 8 bases. Germline V gives CDR1 MDHEN, CDR2 SYDVKM. After removal of 4 bases from V and 1 base from J, the junction contained 9 bases not matched to a gene. The CDR3 has 17 residues.

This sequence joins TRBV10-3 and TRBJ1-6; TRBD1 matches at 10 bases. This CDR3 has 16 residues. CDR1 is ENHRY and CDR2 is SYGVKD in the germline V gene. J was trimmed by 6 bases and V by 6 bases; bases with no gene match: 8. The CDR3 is CAISLGTGASNSPLHF. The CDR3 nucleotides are TGTGCCATCAGCTTGGGGACAGGGGCTTCTAATTCACCCCTCCACTTT.

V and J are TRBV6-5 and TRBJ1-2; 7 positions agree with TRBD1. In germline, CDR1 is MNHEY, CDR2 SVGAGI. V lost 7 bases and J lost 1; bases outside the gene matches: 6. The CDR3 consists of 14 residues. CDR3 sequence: CASTLTGNNYGYTF. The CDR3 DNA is TGTGCCAGCACCCTGACAGGGAATAACTATGGCTACACCTTC.

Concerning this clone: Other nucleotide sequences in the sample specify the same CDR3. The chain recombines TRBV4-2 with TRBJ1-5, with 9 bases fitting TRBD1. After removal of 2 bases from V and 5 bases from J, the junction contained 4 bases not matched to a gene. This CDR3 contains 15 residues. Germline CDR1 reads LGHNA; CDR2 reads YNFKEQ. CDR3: CASSQRQGDDQPQHF. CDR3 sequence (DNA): TGTGCCAGCAGCCAACGACAGGGGGACGATCAGCCCCAGCATTTT.

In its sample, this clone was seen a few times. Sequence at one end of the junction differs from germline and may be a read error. CDR3 residues: CAISDGTGNPEAFF. Here the CDR3 DNA reads TGTGCCATCAGTGATGGGACAGGGAACCCTGAAGCTTTCTTT. J is TRBJ1-1 and V is TRBV10-3, with 9 bases lining up with TRBD1. This CDR3 is built from 14 residues. From germline, CDR1 is ENHRY and CDR2 SYGVKD.

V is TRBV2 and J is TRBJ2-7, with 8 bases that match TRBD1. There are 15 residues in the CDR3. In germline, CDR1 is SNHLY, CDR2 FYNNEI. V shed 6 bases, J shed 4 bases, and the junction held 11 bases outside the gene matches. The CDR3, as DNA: TGTGCCAGCAGCGATCCGGGACAGGCGGGTTACGAGCAGTACTTC. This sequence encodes CASSDPGQAGYEQYF.

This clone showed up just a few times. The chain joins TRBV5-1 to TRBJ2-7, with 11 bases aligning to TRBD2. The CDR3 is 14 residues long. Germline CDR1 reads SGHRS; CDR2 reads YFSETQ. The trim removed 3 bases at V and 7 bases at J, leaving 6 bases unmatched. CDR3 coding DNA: TGCGCCAGCAGCTCAACTAGCGGGAGTATAGAGCAGTACTTC. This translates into CASSSTSGSIEQYF.

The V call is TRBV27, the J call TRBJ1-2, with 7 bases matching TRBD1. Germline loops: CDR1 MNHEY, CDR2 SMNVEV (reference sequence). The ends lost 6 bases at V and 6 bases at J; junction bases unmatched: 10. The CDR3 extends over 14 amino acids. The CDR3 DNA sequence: TGTGCCAGCAGAGGGGGCAGTACGTGGAATGGCTACACCTTC. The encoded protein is CASRGGSTWNGYTF.

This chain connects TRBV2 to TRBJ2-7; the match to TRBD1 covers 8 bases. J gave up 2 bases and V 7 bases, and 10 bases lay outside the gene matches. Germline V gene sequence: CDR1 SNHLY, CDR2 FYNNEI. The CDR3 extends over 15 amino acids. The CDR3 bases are TGTGCCAGCACTTTAGGAAGGACAGGGACCTACGAGCAGTACTTC. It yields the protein CASTLGRTGTYEQYF.

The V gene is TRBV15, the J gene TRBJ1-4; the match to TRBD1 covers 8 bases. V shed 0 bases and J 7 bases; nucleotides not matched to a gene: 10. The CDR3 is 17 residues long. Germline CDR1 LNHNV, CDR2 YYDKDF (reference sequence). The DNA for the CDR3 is TGTGCCACCAGCAGAGATCTCGGACAGGGATTTGCTGAAAAACTGTTTTTT. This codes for CATSRDLGQGFAEKLFF.

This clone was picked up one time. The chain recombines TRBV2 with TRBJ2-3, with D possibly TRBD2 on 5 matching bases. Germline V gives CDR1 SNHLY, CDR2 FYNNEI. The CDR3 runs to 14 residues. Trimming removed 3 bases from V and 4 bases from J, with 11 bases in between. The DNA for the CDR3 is TGTGCCAGCAGTGACGACTATAATGCAGATACGCAGTATTTT. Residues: CASSDDYNADTQYF.

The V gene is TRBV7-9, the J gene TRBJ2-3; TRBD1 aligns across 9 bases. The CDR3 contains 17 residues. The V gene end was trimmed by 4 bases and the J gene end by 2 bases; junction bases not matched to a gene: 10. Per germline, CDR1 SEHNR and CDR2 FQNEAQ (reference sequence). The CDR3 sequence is CASSSPPGQGSTDTQYF. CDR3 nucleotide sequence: TGTGCCAGCAGCTCCCCTCCGGGACAGGGCTCCACAGATACGCAGTATTTT.

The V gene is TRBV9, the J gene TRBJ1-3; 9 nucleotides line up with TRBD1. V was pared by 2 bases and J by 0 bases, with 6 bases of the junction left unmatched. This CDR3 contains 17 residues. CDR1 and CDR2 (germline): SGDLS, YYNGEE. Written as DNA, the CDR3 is TGTGCCAGCAGCGTTTCCACAGGGGGCGGCTCTGGAAACACCATATATTTT. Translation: CASSVSTGGGSGNTIYF.

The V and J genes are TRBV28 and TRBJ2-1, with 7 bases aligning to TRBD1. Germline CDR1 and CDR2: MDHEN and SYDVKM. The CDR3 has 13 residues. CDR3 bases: TGTGCGTCACAGGGGAGCTCCTACAATGAGCAGTTCTTC. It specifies CASQGSSYNEQFF.

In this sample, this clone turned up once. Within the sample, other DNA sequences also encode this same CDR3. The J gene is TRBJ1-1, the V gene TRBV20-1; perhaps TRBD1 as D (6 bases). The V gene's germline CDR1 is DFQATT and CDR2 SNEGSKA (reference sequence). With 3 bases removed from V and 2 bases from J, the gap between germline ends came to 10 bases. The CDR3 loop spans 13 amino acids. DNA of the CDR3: TGCAGTGCTAGTAACAGGGTAAACACTGAAGCTTTCTTT. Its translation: CSASNRVNTEAFF.

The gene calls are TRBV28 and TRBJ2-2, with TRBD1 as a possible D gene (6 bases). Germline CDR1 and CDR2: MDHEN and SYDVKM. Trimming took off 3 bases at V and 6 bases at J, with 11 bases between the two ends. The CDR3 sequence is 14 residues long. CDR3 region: CASSLTGLPGELFF. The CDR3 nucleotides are TGTGCCAGCAGTTTGACAGGTCTTCCCGGGGAGCTGTTTTTT.

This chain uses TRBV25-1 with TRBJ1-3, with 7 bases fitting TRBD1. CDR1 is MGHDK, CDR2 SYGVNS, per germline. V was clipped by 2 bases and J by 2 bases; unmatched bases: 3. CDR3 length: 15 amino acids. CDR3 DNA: TGTGCCAGCAGTGAAGATGGGACAGCTGGAAACACCATATATTTT. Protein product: CASSEDGTAGNTIYF.

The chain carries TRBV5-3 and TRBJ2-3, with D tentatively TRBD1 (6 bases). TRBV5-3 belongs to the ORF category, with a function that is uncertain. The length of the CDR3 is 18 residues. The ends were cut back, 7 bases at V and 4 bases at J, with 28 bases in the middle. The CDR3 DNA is TGTGCCAGACAGCAAACAGGCCGGGTCCGTCAGGGGCCAGATACGCAGTATTTT. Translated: CARQQTGRVRQGPDTQYF.

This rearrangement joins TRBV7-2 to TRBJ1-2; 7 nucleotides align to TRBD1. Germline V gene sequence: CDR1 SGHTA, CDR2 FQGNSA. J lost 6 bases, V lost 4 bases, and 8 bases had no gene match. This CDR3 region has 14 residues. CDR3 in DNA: TGTGCCAGCAGCTCCCAGACAGGGTATAATGGCTACACCTTC. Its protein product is CASSSQTGYNGYTF.